The clone carrying this TCR beta chain is a singleton in its sample. Its antigen is currently unknown. The CDR3 sequence is 14 residues long. V was clipped by 5 bases and J by 5 bases, with 15 bases between them. Germline V gene sequence: CDR1 SEHNR, CDR2 FQNEAQ (reference sequence). The sample is drawn from a study of T cell repertoires in cytomegalovirus infection. In TCRdb, the reads were re-called with MiXCR into one record per CDR3 protein. The sample lists 60,000 to 75,000 distinct CDR3 sequences, about 30% occurring once. Sample: CD8+ T cells from cultured PBMCs, taken from culture after CMV antigen stimulation. The origin of this receptor is a human donor in good health (CMV status not recorded). Some clones in this sample may be carry-over from other donors' samples. This sequence joins TRBV7-9 and TRBJ1-1, with TRBD1 as a possible D gene (6 bases). The CDR3 DNA sequence: TGTGCCAGCAGCCCCTCGGGGGCAGGGACTGAAGCTTTCTTT. Protein sequence: CASSPSGAGTEAFF. Looking up the rest from reference TRBV7-9 and TRBJ1-1 gives the full variable domain: DTGVSQNPRHKITKRGQNVTFRCDPISEHNRLYWYRQTLGQGPEFLTYFQNEAQLEKSRLLSDRFSAERPKGSFSTLEIQRTEQGDSAMYLCASSPSGAGTEAFFGQGTRLTVV.